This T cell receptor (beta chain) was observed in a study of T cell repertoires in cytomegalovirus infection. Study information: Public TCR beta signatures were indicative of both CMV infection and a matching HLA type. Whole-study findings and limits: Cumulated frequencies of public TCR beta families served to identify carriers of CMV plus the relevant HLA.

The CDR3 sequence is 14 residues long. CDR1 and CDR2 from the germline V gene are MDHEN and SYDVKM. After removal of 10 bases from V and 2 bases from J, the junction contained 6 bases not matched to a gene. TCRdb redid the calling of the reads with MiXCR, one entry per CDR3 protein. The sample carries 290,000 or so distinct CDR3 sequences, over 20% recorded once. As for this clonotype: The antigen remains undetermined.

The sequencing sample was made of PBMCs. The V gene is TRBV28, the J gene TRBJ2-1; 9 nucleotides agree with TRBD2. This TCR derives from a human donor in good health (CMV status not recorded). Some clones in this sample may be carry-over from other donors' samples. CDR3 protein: CAIQAGGPYNEQFF. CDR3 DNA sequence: TGTGCCATTCAAGCGGGAGGCCCCTACAATGAGCAGTTCTTC.